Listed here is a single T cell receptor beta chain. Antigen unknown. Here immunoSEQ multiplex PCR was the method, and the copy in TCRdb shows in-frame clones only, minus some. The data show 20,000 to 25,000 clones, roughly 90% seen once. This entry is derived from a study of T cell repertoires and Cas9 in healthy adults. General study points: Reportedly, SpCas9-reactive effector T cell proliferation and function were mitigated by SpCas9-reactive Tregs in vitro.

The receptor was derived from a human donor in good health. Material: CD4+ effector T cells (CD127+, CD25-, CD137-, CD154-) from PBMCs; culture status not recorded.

The CDR3 DNA sequence: TGCGCCAGCAGCTTGATAGGGGGCCCCAATCAGCCCCAGCATTTT. Its protein product is CASSLIGGPNQPQHF. The rearrangement uses TRBV5-1 and TRBJ1-5; 7 nucleotides match TRBD1. J gave up 3 bases and V 1 base, and 4 bases lay outside the gene matches. There are 15 residues in the CDR3. Germline V gene lookup returns CDR1 SGHRS and CDR2 YFSETQ.